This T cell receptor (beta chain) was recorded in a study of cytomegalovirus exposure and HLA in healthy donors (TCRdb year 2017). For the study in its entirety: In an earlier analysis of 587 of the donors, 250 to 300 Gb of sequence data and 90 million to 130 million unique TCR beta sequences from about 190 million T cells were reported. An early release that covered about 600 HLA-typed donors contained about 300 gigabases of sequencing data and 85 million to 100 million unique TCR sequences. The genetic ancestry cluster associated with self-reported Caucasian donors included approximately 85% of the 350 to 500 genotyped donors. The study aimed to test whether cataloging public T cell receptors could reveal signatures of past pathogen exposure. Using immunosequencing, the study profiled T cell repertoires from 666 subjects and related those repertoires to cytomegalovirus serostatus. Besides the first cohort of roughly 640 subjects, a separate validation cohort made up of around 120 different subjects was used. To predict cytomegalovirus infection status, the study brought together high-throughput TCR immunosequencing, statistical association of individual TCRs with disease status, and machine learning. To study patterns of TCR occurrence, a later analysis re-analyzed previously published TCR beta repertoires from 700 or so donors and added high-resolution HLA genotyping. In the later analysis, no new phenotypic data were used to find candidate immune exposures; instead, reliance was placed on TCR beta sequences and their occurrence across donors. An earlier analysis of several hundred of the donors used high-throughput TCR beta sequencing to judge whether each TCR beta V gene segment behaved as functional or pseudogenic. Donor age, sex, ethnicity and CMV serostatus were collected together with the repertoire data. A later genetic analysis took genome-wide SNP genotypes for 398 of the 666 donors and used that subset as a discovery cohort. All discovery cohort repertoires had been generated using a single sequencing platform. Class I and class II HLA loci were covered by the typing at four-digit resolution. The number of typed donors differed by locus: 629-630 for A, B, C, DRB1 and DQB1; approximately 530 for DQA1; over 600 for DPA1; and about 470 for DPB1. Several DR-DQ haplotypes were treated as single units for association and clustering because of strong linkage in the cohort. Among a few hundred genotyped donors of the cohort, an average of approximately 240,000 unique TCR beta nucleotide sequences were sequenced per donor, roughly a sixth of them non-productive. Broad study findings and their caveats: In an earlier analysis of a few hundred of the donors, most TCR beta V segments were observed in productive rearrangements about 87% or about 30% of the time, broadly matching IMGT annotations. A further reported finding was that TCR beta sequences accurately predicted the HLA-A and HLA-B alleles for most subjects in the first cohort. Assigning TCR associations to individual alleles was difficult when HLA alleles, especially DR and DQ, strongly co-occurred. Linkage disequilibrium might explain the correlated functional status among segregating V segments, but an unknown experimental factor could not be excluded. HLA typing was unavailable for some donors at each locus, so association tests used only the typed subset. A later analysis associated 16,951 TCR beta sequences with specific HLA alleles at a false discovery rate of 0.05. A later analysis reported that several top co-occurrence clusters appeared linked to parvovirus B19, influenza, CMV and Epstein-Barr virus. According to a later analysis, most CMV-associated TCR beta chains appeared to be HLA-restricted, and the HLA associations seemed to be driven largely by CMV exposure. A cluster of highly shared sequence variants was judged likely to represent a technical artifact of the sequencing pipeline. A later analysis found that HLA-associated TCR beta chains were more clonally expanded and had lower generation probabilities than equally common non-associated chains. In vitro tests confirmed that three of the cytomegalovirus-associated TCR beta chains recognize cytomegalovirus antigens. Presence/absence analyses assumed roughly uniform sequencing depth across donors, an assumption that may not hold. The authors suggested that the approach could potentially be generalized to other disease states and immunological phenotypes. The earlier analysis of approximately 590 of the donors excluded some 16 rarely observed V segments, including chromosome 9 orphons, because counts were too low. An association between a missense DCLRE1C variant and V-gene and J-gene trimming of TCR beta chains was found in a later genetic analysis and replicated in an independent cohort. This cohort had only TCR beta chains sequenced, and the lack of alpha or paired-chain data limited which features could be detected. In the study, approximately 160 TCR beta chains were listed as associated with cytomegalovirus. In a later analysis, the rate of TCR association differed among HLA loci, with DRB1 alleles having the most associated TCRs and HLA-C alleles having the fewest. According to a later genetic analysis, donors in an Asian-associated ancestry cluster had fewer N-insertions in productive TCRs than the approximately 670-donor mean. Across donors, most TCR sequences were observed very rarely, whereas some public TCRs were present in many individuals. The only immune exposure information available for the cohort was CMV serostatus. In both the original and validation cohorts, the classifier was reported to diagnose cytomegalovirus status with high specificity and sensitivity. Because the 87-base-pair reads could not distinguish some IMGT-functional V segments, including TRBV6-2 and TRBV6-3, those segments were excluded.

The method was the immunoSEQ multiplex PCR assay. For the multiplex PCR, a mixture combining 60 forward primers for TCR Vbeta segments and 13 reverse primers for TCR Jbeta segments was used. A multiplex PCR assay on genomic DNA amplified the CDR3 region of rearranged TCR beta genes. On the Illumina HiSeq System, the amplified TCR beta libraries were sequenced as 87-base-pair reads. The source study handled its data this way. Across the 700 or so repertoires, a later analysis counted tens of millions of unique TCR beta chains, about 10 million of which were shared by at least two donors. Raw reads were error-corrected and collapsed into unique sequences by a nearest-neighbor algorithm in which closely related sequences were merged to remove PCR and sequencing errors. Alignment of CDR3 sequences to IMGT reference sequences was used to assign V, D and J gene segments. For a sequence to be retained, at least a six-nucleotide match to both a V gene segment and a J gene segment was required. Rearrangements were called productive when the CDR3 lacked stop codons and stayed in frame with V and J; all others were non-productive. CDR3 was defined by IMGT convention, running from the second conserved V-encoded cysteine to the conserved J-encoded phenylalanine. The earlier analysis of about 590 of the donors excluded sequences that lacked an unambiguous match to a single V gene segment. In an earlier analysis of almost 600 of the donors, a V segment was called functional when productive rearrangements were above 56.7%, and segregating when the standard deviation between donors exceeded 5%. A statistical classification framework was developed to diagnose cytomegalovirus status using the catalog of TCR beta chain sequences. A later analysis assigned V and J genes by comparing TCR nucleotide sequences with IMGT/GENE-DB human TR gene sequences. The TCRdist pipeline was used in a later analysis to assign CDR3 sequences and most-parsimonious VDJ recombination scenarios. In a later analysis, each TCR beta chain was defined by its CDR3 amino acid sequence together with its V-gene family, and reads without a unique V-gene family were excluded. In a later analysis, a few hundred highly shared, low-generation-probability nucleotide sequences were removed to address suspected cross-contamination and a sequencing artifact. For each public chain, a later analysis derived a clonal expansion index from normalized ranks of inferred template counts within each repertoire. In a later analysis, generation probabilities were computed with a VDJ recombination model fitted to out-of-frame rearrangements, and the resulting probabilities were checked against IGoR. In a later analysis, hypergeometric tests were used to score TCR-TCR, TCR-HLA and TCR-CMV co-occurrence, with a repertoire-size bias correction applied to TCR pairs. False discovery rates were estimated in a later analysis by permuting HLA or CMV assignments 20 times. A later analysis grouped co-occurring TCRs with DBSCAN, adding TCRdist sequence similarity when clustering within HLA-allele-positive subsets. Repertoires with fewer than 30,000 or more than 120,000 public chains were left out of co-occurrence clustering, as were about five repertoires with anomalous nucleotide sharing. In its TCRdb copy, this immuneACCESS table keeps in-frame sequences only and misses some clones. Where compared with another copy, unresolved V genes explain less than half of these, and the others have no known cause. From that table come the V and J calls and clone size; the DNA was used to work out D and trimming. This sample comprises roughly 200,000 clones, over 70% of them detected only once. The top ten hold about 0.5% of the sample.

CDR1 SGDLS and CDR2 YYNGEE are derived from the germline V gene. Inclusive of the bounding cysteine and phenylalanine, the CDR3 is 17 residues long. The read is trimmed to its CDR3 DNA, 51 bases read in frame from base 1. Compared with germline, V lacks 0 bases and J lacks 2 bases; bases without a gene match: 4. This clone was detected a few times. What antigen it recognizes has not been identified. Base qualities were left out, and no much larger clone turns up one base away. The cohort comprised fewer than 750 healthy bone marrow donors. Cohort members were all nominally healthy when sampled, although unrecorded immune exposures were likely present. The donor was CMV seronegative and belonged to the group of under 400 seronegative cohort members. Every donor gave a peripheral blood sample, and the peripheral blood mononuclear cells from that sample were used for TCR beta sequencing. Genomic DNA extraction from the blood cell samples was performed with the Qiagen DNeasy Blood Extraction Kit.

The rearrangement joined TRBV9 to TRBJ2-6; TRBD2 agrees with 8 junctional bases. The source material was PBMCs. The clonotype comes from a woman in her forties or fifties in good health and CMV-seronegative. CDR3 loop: CASSVVGSGAGANVLTF. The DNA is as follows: TGTGCCAGCAGCGTAGTGGGTAGCGGGGCTGGGGCCAACGTCCTGACTTTC.